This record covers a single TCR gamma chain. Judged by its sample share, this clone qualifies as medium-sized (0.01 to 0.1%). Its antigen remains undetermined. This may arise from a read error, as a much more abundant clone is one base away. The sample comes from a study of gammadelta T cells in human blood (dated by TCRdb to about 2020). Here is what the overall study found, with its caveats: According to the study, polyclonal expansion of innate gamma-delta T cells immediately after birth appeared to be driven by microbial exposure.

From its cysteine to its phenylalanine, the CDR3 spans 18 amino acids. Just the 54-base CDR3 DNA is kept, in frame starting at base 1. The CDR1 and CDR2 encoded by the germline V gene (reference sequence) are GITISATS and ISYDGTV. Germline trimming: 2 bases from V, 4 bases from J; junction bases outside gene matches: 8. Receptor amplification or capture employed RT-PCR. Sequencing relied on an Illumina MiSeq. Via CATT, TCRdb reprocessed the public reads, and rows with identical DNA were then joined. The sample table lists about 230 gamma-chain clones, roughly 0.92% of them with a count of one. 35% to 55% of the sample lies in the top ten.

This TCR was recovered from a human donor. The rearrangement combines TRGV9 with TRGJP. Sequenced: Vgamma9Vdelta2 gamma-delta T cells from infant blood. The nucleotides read TGTGCCTTGTGGGAGGAGCGGACACAAGAGTTGGGCAAAAAAATCAAGGTATTT. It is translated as CALWEERTQELGKKIKVF.